The 32 T cell receptor beta chains in this list originate from one sample, sequenced in a study of shared clonotypes between healthy human individuals (dated by TCRdb to 2020 to 2022). The library was generated by the immunoSEQ multiplex PCR assay. The source is immuneACCESS, and TCRdb retained only in-frame sequences with V and J called. Part of the clones is not carried over; for the studies checked, unresolved V genes explain less than half of this, and the remainder is unexplained. Within this sample are nearly 500,000 clones, with 76% of them counted one time only. Of the sample, over 10% falls within the top ten clones. Sequencing used PBMCs. Source of these receptors: a woman in her thirties or forties in good health. Some clones in this sample may be carry-over from other donors' samples.

The V call is TRBV29-1, the J call TRBJ2-7; no definite D call. CDR1 and CDR2 from the germline V gene are SQVTM and ANQGSEA. CDR3 size: 12 residues. Trimming took off 4 bases at V and 4 bases at J, with 11 bases between the two ends. CDR3: CSVGSPPYEQYF. Written as DNA, the CDR3 is TGCAGCGTTGGCTCCCCGCCGTACGAGCAGTACTTC.

The V gene is TRBV6-4, the J gene TRBJ2-1; D unclear. The CDR3 has 16 residues. Germline V gives CDR1 MRHNA, CDR2 SNTAGT. Deletions cut 7 bases from V and 7 bases from J, with 23 bases between. The CDR3 region is CASIMQTPRRRNEQFF. CDR3 in DNA: TGTGCCAGCATAATGCAGACTCCCCGCCGGCGTAATGAGCAGTTCTTC.

The chain couples TRBV18 to TRBJ2-6; 7 bases match TRBD1. V trimming: 6 bases; J trimming: 3 bases; junction bases outside the gene matches: 5. The length of the CDR3 is 15 residues. CDR1 is KGHSH and CDR2 is LQKENI in the germline V gene. The chain's CDR3 is CASSAQGSGANVLTF. In nucleotides, the CDR3 is TGTGCCAGCTCTGCACAGGGGAGTGGGGCCAACGTCCTGACTTTC. Supplemented by reference TRBV18 and TRBJ2-6, the full variable domain reads NAGVMQNPRHLVRRRGQEARLRCSPMKGHSHVYWYRQLPEEGLKFMVYLQKENIIDESGMPKERFSAEFPKEGPSILRIQQVVRGDSAAYFCASSAQGSGANVLTFGAGSRLTVL.

This sequence joins TRBV11-3 and TRBJ2-5; D is possibly TRBD2 (5 bases). Germline lookup yields CDR1 SGHNT and CDR2 YENEEA. The CDR3 is 13 residues long. V was trimmed by 3 bases and J by 5 bases, leaving 10 bases between them. The CDR3 sequence: CASSFTGGETQYF. CDR3 nucleotide sequence: TGTGCCAGCAGCTTTACGGGCGGGGAGACCCAGTACTTC.

V gene TRBV10-3 combines with J gene TRBJ2-5, with 11 bases lining up with TRBD2. Germline V gene data show CDR1 as ENHRY and CDR2 as SYGVKD. This CDR3 spans 16 amino acids. With V trimmed by 10 bases and J by 3 bases, 13 bases remained unmatched. CDR3 DNA: TGTGCCACGCAAGGGGTAGTAGCGGGAGGGGAAGAGACCCAGTACTTC. It encodes CATQGVVAGGEETQYF.

The chain recombines TRBV30 with TRBJ2-1; D remains unclear. V lost 4 bases and J 3 bases, leaving 13 bases between the germline ends. CDR3 length: 14 amino acids. The germline V gene has CDR1 GTSNPN and CDR2 SVGIG (reference sequence). The CDR3 loop is CAWNGAPRYNEQFF. DNA of the CDR3: TGTGCCTGGAATGGCGCGCCCCGCTACAATGAGCAGTTCTTC.

The gene calls are TRBV28 and TRBJ1-3; possible D gene TRBD1, 5 bases. This CDR3 has 16 amino acids. V was shortened by 5 bases and J by 2 bases, with 16 bases between the two germline ends. In germline, CDR1 is MDHEN, CDR2 SYDVKM. CDR3 coding DNA: TGTGCCAGCAGTGCTGAACCCGGGACGGCTGGAAACACCATATATTTT. This codes for CASSAEPGTAGNTIYF.

This chain connects TRBV7-6 to TRBJ2-2; tentative D call: TRBD1 (6 bases). Deletions cut 1 base from V and 5 bases from J, with 11 bases between. The CDR3 length is 15 residues. The V gene's germline CDR1 is SGHVS and CDR2 FNYEAQ. CDR3 in DNA: TGTGCCAGCAGCTTAGGGGCAGGGGCTACCGGGGAGCTGTTTTTT. This sequence encodes CASSLGAGATGELFF.

The chain has TRBV11-2 and TRBJ2-7; possibly TRBD1 for D (6 bases). Germline V CDR1 and CDR2: SGHAT, FQNNGV. The V gene lost 5 bases and the J gene lost 6 bases, with 17 bases spanning the gap. The CDR3 totals 14 residues. CDR3 sequence (DNA): TGTGCCAGCAGCCCCTCCGGGACATCCGGCGAGCAGTACTTC. Translating it yields CASSPSGTSGEQYF.

The V gene is TRBV5-4, the J gene TRBJ2-1; D unresolved. V was trimmed by 0 bases and J by 5 bases, leaving 6 bases between them. CDR1 and CDR2 (germline): SGHNT, YYREEE (reference sequence). CDR3 length equals 13 residues. The CDR3 nucleotides read TGTGCCAGCAGCTTGGGAGGTGACAATGAGCAGTTCTTC. Its translation: CASSLGGDNEQFF.

This clone was counted a few times. This rearrangement joins TRBV28 to TRBJ2-3; possibly TRBD2 for D (5 bases). Looked up from germline, CDR1 is MDHEN and CDR2 is SYDVKM. V lost 4 bases and J lost 6, with 5 bases in between. The CDR3 consists of 11 residues. This CDR3 is CASSWRDTQYF. Here the CDR3 DNA reads TGTGCCAGCAGTTGGAGGGATACGCAGTATTTT.

This chain joins TRBV4-1 and TRBJ2-7; D gene ambiguous. This CDR3 comprises 14 residues. The germline V gene has CDR1 MGHRA and CDR2 YSYEKL. V was pared by 5 bases and J by 6 bases, with 17 bases between. The CDR3 DNA sequence: TGCGCCAGCAGCGGTCCGGGCCGCTCCACCGAGCAGTACTTC. Translated, it gives CASSGPGRSTEQYF.

The J gene is TRBJ2-7, the V gene TRBV27; no definite D call. This CDR3 is 11 amino acids long. The germline gives CDR1 MNHEY, CDR2 SMNVEV (reference sequence). V lost 11 bases to trimming and J lost 3 bases, with 11 bases between them. This CDR3 is CAGKLGYEQYF. The DNA for the CDR3 is TGTGCCGGCAAGTTGGGCTACGAGCAGTACTTC.

This clone was seen only once. The chain recombines TRBV19 with TRBJ1-4; D perhaps matches TRBD1 (5 bases). The CDR3 runs 14 residues. The V gene lost 6 bases and the J gene lost 6 bases, with 14 bases spanning the gap. Germline values: CDR1 LNHDA, CDR2 SQIVND (reference sequence). CDR3 bases: TGTGCCAGTAGGGGTATGTCACAGGATGAAAAACTGTTTTTT. Residues: CASRGMSQDEKLFF.

The CDR3 coding sequence is TGTGCCAGCTCACCACCGAGCACGGGTCATATTGGGGAGCTGTTTTTT. This encodes CASSPPSTGHIGELFF. The chain couples TRBV18 to TRBJ2-2; D remains ambiguous. With 0 bases removed from V and 8 bases from J, the gap between germline ends came to 16 bases. Germline loops: CDR1 KGHSH, CDR2 LQKENI. The CDR3 consists of 16 residues.

Note on this clone: Germline is not matched at one junction end, which may reflect a read error. V gene TRBV10-3 combines with J gene TRBJ2-5; D perhaps matches TRBD2 (6 bases). Per the germline V gene, CDR1 is ENHRY and CDR2 is SYGVKD. The CDR3 contains 15 residues. The CDR3 region is CVISESVGGRETQYF. DNA for the CDR3: TGTGTCATCAGTGAGTCAGTGGGGGGACGAGAGACCCAGTACTTC.

V is TRBV19 and J is TRBJ2-2; D possibly matches TRBD1 or TRBD2 (6 bases each). Germline CDR1 reads LNHDA; CDR2 reads SQIVND (reference sequence). The CDR3 is 15 amino acids. V lost 3 bases, J lost 0 bases, and 8 bases lay in between. This CDR3 reads CASSIRGPNTGELFF. In DNA form, the CDR3 reads TGTGCCAGTAGTATCCGGGGGCCGAACACCGGGGAGCTGTTTTTT.

This sequence joins TRBV30 and TRBJ1-3, with D possibly TRBD1 on 5 matching bases. Germline V gene data show CDR1 as GTSNPN and CDR2 as SVGIG (reference sequence). V was trimmed by 5 bases and J by 0 bases, leaving 5 bases between them. The length of the CDR3 is 12 residues. The CDR3 reads CAWGGSGNTIYF. The CDR3 DNA follows: TGTGCCTGGGGGGGCTCTGGAAACACCATATATTTT.

The V call is TRBV9, the J call TRBJ2-5; tentative D call: TRBD2 (7 bases). CDR1 and CDR2 from the germline V gene are SGDLS and YYNGEE. This CDR3 has 16 amino acids. The V end lost 0 bases, the J end lost 4 bases, and 16 bases lay between the germline ends. In DNA, the CDR3 is TGTGCCAGCAGCGTAGAAGGGGGAGGGCCGAGAGAGACCCAGTACTTC. This sequence encodes CASSVEGGGPRETQYF.

CDR3: CASSTGQLNEQFF. The CDR3, as DNA: TGTGCCAGTAGTACCGGACAGCTCAATGAGCAGTTCTTC. This chain joins TRBV19 and TRBJ2-1; maybe TRBD1 (6 bases). Germline loops: CDR1 LNHDA, CDR2 SQIVND (reference sequence). Trimming cost V 4 bases and J 6 bases, with 10 bases left between them. CDR3 length: 13 residues.

This clone has a count of ten or more. This chain uses TRBV13 with TRBJ1-4, with D possibly TRBD1 on 6 matching bases. Between the trimmed V and J ends, which lost 1 base and 7 bases, there was a span of 10 bases. This CDR3 region has 14 residues. The V gene's germline CDR1 is PRHDT and CDR2 FYEKMQ (reference sequence). The CDR3: CASSLVLGGEKLFF. The CDR3, as DNA: TGTGCCAGCAGCTTAGTCCTAGGGGGTGAAAAACTGTTTTTT.

The rearrangement joins TRBV18 to TRBJ2-7; 7 bases fit TRBD2. The germline V gene encodes CDR1 KGHSH and CDR2 LQKENI. CDR3 length equals 13 residues. Germline trimming cut 6 bases from V and 4 bases from J; bases unmatched to any gene: 6. CDR3 DNA: TGTGCCAGCTCTAAGTCTAGCGGATACGAGCAGTACTTC. As protein: CASSKSSGYEQYF.

The chain joins TRBV30 to TRBJ1-6; a weak D match, TRBD1 (5 bases). The CDR3 runs to 15 residues. V was trimmed by 0 bases and J by 5 bases, leaving 11 bases between them. Germline assignment: CDR1 GTSNPN and CDR2 SVGIG (reference sequence). Here the CDR3 DNA reads TGTGCCTGGAGTGTGGGGACGGCGGATAATTCACCCCTCCACTTT. It encodes CAWSVGTADNSPLHF.

This chain joins TRBV9 and TRBJ2-5; a possible D gene is TRBD1 (5 bases). Trimming removed 3 bases at V and 3 bases at J, with 9 bases between. The CDR3 contains 13 residues. Germline CDR1 and CDR2: SGDLS and YYNGEE. In nucleotides, the CDR3 is TGTGCCAGCAGCGCAGGGCTAAAAGAGACCCAGTACTTC. This gives the protein CASSAGLKETQYF.

The chain uses TRBV18 and TRBJ1-5; a weak D match, TRBD1 (6 bases). Germline V lookup: CDR1 KGHSH, CDR2 LQKENI. CDR3 size: 16 residues. The V and J ends lost 3 bases and 5 bases respectively, with 17 bases between them. The CDR3 DNA sequence: TGTGCCAGCTCACCTACTGGAGGAGGGGGAGATCAGCCCCAGCATTTT. This sequence encodes CASSPTGGGGDQPQHF.

V is TRBV7-9 and J is TRBJ2-3; TRBD2 agrees at 9 bases. The CDR3 extends over 16 amino acids. CDR1 is SEHNR and CDR2 is FQNEAQ in the germline V gene (reference sequence). J gave up 4 bases and V 3 bases, and 8 bases lay outside the gene matches. The CDR3 reads CASSFMAGGPSDTQYF. The CDR3 DNA sequence: TGTGCCAGCAGCTTTATGGCGGGAGGGCCTTCAGATACGCAGTATTTT. Full variable domain (outside the CDR3, taken from reference TRBV7-9 and TRBJ2-3): DTGVSQNPRHKITKRGQNVTFRCDPISEHNRLYWYRQTLGQGPEFLTYFQNEAQLEKSRLLSDRFSAERPKGSFSTLEIQRTEQGDSAMYLCASSFMAGGPSDTQYFGPGTRLTVL.

This clone showed up just a few times. The chain couples TRBV7-2 to TRBJ1-1; TRBD1 might be the D (6 bases). V lost 3 bases, J lost 1 base, and 6 bases lay in between. This CDR3 contains 13 residues. Germline CDR1 and CDR2: SGHTA and FQGNSA. CDR3 bases: TGTGCCAGCAGCTTGACAGGGAACACTGAAGCTTTCTTT. Translation: CASSLTGNTEAFF.

This chain links TRBV7-9 with TRBJ2-7, with D possibly called TRBD1 or TRBD2 (5 bases each). This CDR3 has 12 residues. V gave up 5 bases and J gave up 10 bases, with 15 bases separating them. Germline CDR1 reads SEHNR; CDR2 reads FQNEAQ (reference sequence). This CDR3 reads CASSPGAKPQYF. The CDR3 region has the DNA TGTGCCAGCAGCCCCGGGGCGAAACCCCAGTACTTC.

This chain connects TRBV10-2 to TRBJ2-1; 16 bases agree with TRBD2. The V gene end was trimmed by 6 bases and the J gene end by 3 bases; junction bases not matched to a gene: 5. Germline V CDR1 and CDR2: WSHSY, SAAADI. The CDR3 totals 17 residues. The CDR3 is CASRGLAGGIFYNEQFF. In DNA form, the CDR3 reads TGCGCCAGCAGGGGACTAGCGGGAGGGATTTTCTACAATGAGCAGTTCTTC.

The CDR3 spells CASSLWTVSYEQYF. Here the CDR3 DNA reads TGTGCCAGCAGCCTATGGACAGTGTCCTACGAGCAGTACTTC. The chain joins TRBV28 to TRBJ2-7, with a possible D match to TRBD1 (6 bases). Germline loops: CDR1 MDHEN, CDR2 SYDVKM. CDR3 length: 14 amino acids. V lost 6 bases to trimming and J lost 1 base, with 13 bases between them. Full variable domain (rest looked up from reference TRBV28 and TRBJ2-7): DVKVTQSSRYLVKRTGEKVFLECVQDMDHENMFWYRQDPGLGLRLIYFSYDVKMKEKGDIPEGYSVSREKKERFSLILESASTNQTSMYLCASSLWTVSYEQYFGPGTRLTVT.

This clone has just a few counts. V usage is TRBV7-9 and J usage is TRBJ2-7; the match to TRBD1 covers 8 bases. CDR3 length: 14 residues. With V trimmed by 4 bases and J by 5 bases, 7 bases remained unmatched. Looked up from germline, CDR1 is SEHNR and CDR2 is FQNEAQ (reference sequence). CDR3 residues: CASSSYDRGNEQYF. CDR3 nucleotide sequence: TGTGCCAGCAGCTCATACGACAGGGGAAACGAGCAGTACTTC.

The chain has TRBV5-1 and TRBJ1-2; no firm D call. The CDR3 runs 16 residues. Trimming removed 4 bases from V and 4 bases from J, with 20 bases in between. Germline V gene sequence: CDR1 SGHRS, CDR2 YFSETQ. CDR3 DNA sequence: TGCGCCAGCAGCCCTGTGGCAGGCGTCAACTTCTATGGCTACACCTTC. Its protein is CASSPVAGVNFYGYTF.